This T cell receptor beta chain emerged from a study of technical replicates of blood from several donors. Produced via immunoSEQ multiplex PCR; TCRdb's table is partial and in-frame only. The sample includes about 100,000 clones, roughly 95% of them seen just once. The source of this sequence is a human donor in good health. The material sequenced was T cells isolated from PBMCs.

As DNA, the CDR3 is TGTGCCAGCTGGAGGCCCGAAAGCGGGAGAAACCGGAATGAGCAGTTCTTC. Translation gives CASWRPESGRNRNEQFF. The rearrangement uses TRBV7-9 and TRBJ2-1; 8 bases line up with TRBD2. Losses at the gene ends were 8 bases for V and 7 bases for J; bases not matched to a gene: 19. The CDR3 is 17 amino acids. Germline values: CDR1 SEHNR, CDR2 FQNEAQ (reference sequence). Full variable domain (remainder filled in from reference TRBV7-9 and TRBJ2-1): DTGVSQNPRHKITKRGQNVTFRCDPISEHNRLYWYRQTLGQGPEFLTYFQNEAQLEKSRLLSDRFSAERPKGSFSTLEIQRTEQGDSAMYLCASWRPESGRNRNEQFFGPGTRLTVL.